This T cell receptor beta chain appears in the sequencing data of a study of cytomegalovirus exposure and HLA in healthy donors. Study overall: Around 81% of 300 to 450 genotyped donors fell in the Caucasian-associated ancestry cluster.

The study sampled nominally healthy donors, though unrecorded immune exposures were likely. This CDR3 comprises 16 residues. The J segment lost 4 bases and the V segment lost 6 bases, leaving 10 bases of the junction unmatched. CDR1 and CDR2 (germline): LNHDA, SQIVND (reference sequence). The count of this clone is one. PCR was performed using 60 Vbeta and 13 Jbeta primers. The table came from immunoSEQ multiplex PCR; TCRdb's copy has only in-frame clones and leaves some out. The sample has more than 95,000 clones, around two thirds seen once. V gene TRBV19 combines with J gene TRBJ2-2, with 8 nucleotides matching TRBD2. This TCR came from a woman between 40 and 55 years old in good health and CMV-seropositive. Sequencing was done on a sample of PBMCs. The CDR3 nucleotides read TGTGCCAGTAGGTCCCCGGGACTAGTTGGCACCGGGGAGCTGTTTTTT. It specifies CASRSPGLVGTGELFF.